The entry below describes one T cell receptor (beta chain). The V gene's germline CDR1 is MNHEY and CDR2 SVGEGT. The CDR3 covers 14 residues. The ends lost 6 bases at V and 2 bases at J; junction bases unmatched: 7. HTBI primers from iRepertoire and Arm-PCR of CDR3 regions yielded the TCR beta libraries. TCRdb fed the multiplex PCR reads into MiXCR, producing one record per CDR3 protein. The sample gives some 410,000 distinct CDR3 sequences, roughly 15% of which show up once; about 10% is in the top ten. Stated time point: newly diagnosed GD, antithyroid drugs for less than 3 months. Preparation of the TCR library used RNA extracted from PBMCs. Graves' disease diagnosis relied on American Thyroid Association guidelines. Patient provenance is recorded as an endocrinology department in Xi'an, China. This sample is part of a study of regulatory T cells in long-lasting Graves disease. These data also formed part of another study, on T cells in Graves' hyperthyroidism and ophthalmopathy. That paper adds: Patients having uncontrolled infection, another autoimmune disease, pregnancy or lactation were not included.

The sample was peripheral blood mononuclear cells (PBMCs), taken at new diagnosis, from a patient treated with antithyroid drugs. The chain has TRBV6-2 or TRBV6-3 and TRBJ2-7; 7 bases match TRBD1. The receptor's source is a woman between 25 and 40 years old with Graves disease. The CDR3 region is CASREDRSPYEQYF. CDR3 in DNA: TGTGCCAGCAGGGAGGACAGGAGCCCCTACGAGCAGTACTTC.